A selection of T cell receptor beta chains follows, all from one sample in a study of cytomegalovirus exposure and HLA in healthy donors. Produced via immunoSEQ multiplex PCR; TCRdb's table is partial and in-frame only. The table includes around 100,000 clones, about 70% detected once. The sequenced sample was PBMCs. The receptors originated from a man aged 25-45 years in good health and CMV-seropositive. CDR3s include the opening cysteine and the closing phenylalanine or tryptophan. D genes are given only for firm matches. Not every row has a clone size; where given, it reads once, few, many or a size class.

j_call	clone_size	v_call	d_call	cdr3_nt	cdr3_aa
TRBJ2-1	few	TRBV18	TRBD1	TGTGCCAGCTCAGATCAGGGGGCGCGTGAGCAGTTCTTC	CASSDQGAREQFF
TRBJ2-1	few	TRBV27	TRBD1	TGTGCCAGCAGTTTTGGACAGGAATTAACCTACAATGAGCAGTTCTTC	CASSFGQELTYNEQFF
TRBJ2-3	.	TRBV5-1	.	TGCGCCAGCAGCCCGTCCAGGGGTGCAGATACGCAGTATTTT	CASSPSRGADTQYF
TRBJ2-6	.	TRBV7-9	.	TGTGCCAGTGCTAGGGGGTCTGGGGCCAACGTCCTGACTTTC	CASARGSGANVLTF
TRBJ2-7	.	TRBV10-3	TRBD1	TGTGCCATCAGTGACGGGACAGGTCCCTACGAGCAGTACTTC	CAISDGTGPYEQYF
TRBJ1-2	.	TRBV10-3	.	TGTGCCATCAGTTTTTGGGGAGGGACTAACTATGGCTACACCTTC	CAISFWGGTNYGYTF
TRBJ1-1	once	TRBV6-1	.	TGTGCCAGCAGTGCAAGTAAGGGGGTGCACACTGAAGCTTTCTTT	CASSASKGVHTEAFF
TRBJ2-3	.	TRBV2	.	TGTGCCAGCAGACGGCGGGACCTTAAGGATACGCAGTATTTT	CASRRRDLKDTQYF
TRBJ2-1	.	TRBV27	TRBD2	TGTGCCAGCAGTTTATCGGTGACTAGCAGCTCTTACAATGAGCAGTTCTTC	CASSLSVTSSSYNEQFF
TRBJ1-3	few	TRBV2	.	TGTGCCAGCAGTCCGGAAGGGGTCGGCACCTCTGGAAACACCATATATTTT	CASSPEGVGTSGNTIYF
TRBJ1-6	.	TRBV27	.	TGTGCCAGCAGTTTATCGGTTACAAGATACTCACCCCTCCACTTT	CASSLSVTRYSPLHF
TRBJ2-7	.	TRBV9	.	TGTGCCAGCAGCGTAGCACCCCGGGGGTCCGACTACGAGCAGTACTTC	CASSVAPRGSDYEQYF
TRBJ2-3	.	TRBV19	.	TGTGCCAGTAGTATAGGACAGGGACTCACAGATACGCAGTATTTT	CASSIGQGLTDTQYF
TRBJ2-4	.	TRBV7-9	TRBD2	TGTGCCAGCAGCTTACGGGGACTAGCGGAGTCGGAGGGCAAAAACATTCAGTACTTC	CASSLRGLAESEGKNIQYF
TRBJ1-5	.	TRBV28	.	TGTGCCAGCAGTTTTGGGGGGGATCAGCCCCAGCATTTT	CASSFGGDQPQHF
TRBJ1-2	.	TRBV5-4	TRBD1	TGTGCCAGCAGCCCGGCAGGGGGGTACTATGGCTACACCTTC	CASSPAGGYYGYTF
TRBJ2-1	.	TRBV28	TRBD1	TGTGCCAGCAGTTTTACTCATATAGACAGGGCCAATGAGCAGTTCTTC	CASSFTHIDRANEQFF
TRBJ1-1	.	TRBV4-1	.	TGCGCCAGCAGCAAGGACAGTATGAACACTGAAGCTTTCTTT	CASSKDSMNTEAFF
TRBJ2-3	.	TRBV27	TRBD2	TGTGCCAGCAGTCCCCAATTAGCGGGAGGGCCCACAGATACGCAGTATTTT	CASSPQLAGGPTDTQYF
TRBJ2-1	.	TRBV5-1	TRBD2	TGCGCCAGCAGCCCCGGGACTAGCGGCGACTACAATGAGCAGTTCTTC	CASSPGTSGDYNEQFF
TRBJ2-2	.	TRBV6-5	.	TGTGCCAGCGGGAAGGAGGACACCGGGGAGCTGTTTTTT	CASGKEDTGELFF
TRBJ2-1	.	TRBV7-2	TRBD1	TGTGCCAGCAGCTTAGTGGACAGGGGGCTGGGTGAGCAGTTCTTC	CASSLVDRGLGEQFF
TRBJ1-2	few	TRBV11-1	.	TGTGCCAGCAGCAAAGGGCCAGGGGACTATGGCTACACCTTC	CASSKGPGDYGYTF
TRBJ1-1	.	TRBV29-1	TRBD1	TGCAGCGTTGACAAAAGGGGGACAGGGGGCTTGAACACTGAAGCTTTCTTT	CSVDKRGTGGLNTEAFF
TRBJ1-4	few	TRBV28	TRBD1	TGTGCCAGCAGTGACAGGGTCCCAACTAATGAAAAACTGTTTTTT	CASSDRVPTNEKLFF
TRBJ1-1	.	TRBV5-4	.	TGTGCCAGCAGCCGCGACCGGGACATTGGTGAAGCTTTCTTT	CASSRDRDIGEAFF
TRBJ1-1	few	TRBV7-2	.	TGTGCCAGCAGCCCCTCAGGGGTAGGACTGAACACTGAAGCTTTCTTT	CASSPSGVGLNTEAFF
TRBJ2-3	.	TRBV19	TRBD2	TGTGCCAGTAGTATCTTACTAGCGGGCTTCACAGATACGCAGTATTTT	CASSILLAGFTDTQYF
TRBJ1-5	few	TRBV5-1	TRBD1	TGCGCCAGCAGCCCCGGGACAGGACATGACCAGCCCCAGCATTTT	CASSPGTGHDQPQHF
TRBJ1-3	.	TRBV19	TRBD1	TGTGCCAGTAGTGCGACAGGGTCTGGAAACACCATATATTTT	CASSATGSGNTIYF
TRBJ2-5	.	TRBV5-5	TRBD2	TGTGCCAGCAGCGCACCTAGCGGGTCTTCCCAAGAGACCCAGTACTTC	CASSAPSGSSQETQYF
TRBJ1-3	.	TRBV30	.	TGTGCCTGGAAAACAGGGCCGAGCTCTGGAAACACCATATATTTT	CAWKTGPSSGNTIYF
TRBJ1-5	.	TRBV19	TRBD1	TGTGCCAGTAGCGTGGTAGGGGGCTATAGCAATCAGCCCCAGCATTTT	CASSVVGGYSNQPQHF
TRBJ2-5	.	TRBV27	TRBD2	TGTGCCAGCAGTTCAGCGGGGGAACAAGAGACCCAGTACTTC	CASSSAGEQETQYF
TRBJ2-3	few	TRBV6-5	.	TGTGCCAGCAGTTACTCTATACAGGGGAGGGATACGCAGTATTTT	CASSYSIQGRDTQYF
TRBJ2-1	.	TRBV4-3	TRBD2	TGCGCCAGCAGCCAGTTGCGGGAGGCCTCCTACAATGAGCAGTTCTTC	CASSQLREASYNEQFF
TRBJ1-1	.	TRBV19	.	TGTGCCAGTAGTATAGGGGGACACGGAAACACTGAAGCTTTCTTT	CASSIGGHGNTEAFF
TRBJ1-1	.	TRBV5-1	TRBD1	TGCGCCAGCAGGGTTAGTGCAGGGGGCCCTGAAGCTTTCTTT	CASRVSAGGPEAFF
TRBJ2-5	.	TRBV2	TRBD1	TGTGCCAGCAGATCACTTTTAGGACAGGGACGAGAGACCCAGTACTTC	CASRSLLGQGRETQYF
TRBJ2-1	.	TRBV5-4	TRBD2	TGTGCCAGCAGCTTGTTTCAAGCGGGAGGGTCCAATGAGCAGTTCTTC	CASSLFQAGGSNEQFF
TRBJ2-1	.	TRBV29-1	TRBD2	TGCAGCGTTATAGCGGGAGGGTACAATGAGCAGTTCTTC	CSVIAGGYNEQFF
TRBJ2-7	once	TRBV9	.	TGTGCCAGCAGCGTAGAAGGGGGGGGCGGGGACGAGCAGTACTTC	CASSVEGGGGDEQYF
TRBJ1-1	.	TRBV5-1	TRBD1	TGCGCCAGCAGCTTGGACCTCCGTCCGGGACAGGCAATGAACACTGAAGCTTTCTTT	CASSLDLRPGQAMNTEAFF
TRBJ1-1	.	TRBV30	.	TGTGCCTGGAGTGTAAAAGTAGGCGGAGGCCATGAAGCTTTCTTT	CAWSVKVGGGHEAFF
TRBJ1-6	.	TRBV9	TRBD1	TGTGCCAGCAGCATTTCCGGGACAGGGGGCTCACCCCTCCACTTT	CASSISGTGGSPLHF
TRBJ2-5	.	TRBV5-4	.	TGTGCCAACCCTATTATGGGCGGCCCTGGAGGGAAGGAGACCCAGTACTTC	CANPIMGGPGGKETQYF
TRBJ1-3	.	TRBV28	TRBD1	TGTGCCAGCAGTTTACCCGGACAGGGATCCGGAAACACCATATATTTT	CASSLPGQGSGNTIYF
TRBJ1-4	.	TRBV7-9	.	TGTGCCAGCAGCTCGGACTACGCAACTAATGAAAAACTGTTTTTT	CASSSDYATNEKLFF
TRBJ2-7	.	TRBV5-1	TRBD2	TGCGCCAGCAACCGTGGGGCAGGGACCCCGGGAGGGGAGCAGTACTTC	CASNRGAGTPGGEQYF
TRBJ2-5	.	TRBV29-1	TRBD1	TGCAGCGTTGATCAGGGGGAAGAGACCCAGTACTTC	CSVDQGEETQYF
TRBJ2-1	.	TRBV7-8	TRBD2	TGTGCCAGCAGCTTACAACTAGCGGGAGGGTGGGATGAGCAGTTCTTC	CASSLQLAGGWDEQFF
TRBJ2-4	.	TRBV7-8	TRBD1	TGTGCCAGCAGCTTAGGCGGGACAGGGGGAGGGCGCATTCAGTACTTC	CASSLGGTGGGRIQYF
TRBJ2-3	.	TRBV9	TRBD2	TGTGCCAGCAGCGTTAGCGGGAGAAACACAGATACGCAGTATTTT	CASSVSGRNTDTQYF